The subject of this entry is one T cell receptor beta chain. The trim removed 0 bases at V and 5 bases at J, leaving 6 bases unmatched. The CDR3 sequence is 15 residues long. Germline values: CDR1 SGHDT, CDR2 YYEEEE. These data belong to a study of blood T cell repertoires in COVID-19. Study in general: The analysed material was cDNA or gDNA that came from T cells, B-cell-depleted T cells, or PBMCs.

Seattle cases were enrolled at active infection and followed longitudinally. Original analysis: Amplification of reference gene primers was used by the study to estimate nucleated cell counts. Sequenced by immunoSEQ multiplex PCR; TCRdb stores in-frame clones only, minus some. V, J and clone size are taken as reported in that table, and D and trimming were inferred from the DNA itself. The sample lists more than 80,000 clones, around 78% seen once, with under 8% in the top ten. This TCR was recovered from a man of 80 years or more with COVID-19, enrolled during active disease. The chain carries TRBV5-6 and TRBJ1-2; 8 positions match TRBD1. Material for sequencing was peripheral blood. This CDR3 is CASSLADREVYGYTF. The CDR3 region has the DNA TGTGCCAGCAGCTTGGCGGACAGGGAAGTATATGGCTACACCTTC.